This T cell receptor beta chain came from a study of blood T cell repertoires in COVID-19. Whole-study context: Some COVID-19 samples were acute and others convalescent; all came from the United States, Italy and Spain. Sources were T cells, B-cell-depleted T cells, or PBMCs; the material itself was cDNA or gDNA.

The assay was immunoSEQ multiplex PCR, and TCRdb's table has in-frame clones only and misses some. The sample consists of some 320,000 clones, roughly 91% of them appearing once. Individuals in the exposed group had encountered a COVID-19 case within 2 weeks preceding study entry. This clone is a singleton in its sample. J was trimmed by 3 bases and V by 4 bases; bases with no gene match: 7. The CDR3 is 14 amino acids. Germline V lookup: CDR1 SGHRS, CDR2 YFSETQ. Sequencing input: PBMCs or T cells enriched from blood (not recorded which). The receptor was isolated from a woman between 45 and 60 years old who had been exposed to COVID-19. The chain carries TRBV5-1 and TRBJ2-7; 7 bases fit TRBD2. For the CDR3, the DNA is TGCGCCAGCAGCCCCCTCGGGGGGAACTACGAGCAGTACTTC. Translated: CASSPLGGNYEQYF.